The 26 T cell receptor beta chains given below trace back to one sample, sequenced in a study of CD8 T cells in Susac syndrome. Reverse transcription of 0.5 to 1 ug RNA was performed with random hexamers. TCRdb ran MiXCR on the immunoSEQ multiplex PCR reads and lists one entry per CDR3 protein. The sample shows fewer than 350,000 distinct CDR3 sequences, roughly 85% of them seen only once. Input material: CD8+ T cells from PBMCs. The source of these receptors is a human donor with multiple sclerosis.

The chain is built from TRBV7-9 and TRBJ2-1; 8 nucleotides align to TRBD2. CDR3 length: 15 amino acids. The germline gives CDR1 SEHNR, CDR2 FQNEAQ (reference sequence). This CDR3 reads CVIFGELAAYNEQFF. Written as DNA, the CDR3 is TGTGTGATTTTCGGGGAACTAGCGGCCTACAATGAGCAGTTCTTC. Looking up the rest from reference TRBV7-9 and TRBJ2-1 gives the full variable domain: DTGVSQNPRHKITKRGQNVTFRCDPISEHNRLYWYRQTLGQGPEFLTYFQNEAQLEKSRLLSDRFSAERPKGSFSTLEIQRTEQGDSAMYLCVIFGELAAYNEQFFGPGTRLTVL.

The CDR3, as DNA: TGTGCCAGCAGCCAAGGCCGGGTCTCCATAACAACAGAGACCCAGTACTTC. This codes for CASSQGRVSITTETQYF. The genes are TRBV14 and TRBJ2-5; no clear D gene. Germline CDR1 is SGHDN and CDR2 is FVKESK. There are 17 residues in the CDR3. Trimming pared 1 base from V and 4 bases from J, leaving 19 bases between.

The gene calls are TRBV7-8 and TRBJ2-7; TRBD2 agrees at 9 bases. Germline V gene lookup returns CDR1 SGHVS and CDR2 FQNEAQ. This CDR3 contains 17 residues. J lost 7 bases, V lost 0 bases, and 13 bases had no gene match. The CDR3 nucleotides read TGTGCCAGCAGCTTAGCGCGTCTGGCGGGAGGGCCGTGGGAGCAGTACTTC. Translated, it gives CASSLARLAGGPWEQYF.

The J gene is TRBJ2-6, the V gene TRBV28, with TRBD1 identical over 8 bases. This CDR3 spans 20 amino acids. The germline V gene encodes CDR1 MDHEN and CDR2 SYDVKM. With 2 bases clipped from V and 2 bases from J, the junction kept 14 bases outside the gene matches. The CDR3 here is CASSLGRYESDRAGANVLTF. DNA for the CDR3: TGTGCCAGCAGTTTAGGAAGGTACGAGTCGGACAGGGCTGGGGCCAACGTCCTGACTTTC. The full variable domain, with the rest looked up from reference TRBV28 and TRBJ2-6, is DVKVTQSSRYLVKRTGEKVFLECVQDMDHENMFWYRQDPGLGLRLIYFSYDVKMKEKGDIPEGYSVSREKKERFSLILESASTNQTSMYLCASSLGRYESDRAGANVLTFGAGSRLTVL.

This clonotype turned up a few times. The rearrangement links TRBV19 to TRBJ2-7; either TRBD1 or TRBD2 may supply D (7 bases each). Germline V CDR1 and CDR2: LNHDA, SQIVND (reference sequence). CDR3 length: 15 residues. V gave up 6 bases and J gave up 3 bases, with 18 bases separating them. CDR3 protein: CASSFRQGGDYEQYF. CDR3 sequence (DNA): TGTGCCAGTAGCTTCCGGCAGGGGGGGGACTACGAGCAGTACTTC.

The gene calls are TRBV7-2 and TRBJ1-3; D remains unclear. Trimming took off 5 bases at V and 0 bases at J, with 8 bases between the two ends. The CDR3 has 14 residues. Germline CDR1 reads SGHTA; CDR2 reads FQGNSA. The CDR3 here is CASSTDYSGNTIYF. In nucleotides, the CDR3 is TGTGCCAGCAGCACAGATTACTCTGGAAACACCATATATTTT.

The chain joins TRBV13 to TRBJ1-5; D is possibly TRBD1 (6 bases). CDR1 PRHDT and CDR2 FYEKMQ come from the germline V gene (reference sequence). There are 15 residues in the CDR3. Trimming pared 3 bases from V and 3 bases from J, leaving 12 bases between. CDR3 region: CASSLSTGDNQPQHF. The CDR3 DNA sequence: TGTGCCAGCAGCTTGTCGACAGGTGACAATCAGCCCCAGCATTTT.

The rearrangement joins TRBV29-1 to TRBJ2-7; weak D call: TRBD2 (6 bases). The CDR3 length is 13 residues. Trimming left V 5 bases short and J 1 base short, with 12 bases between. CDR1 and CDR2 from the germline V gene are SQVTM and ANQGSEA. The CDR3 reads CSVRTGDSYEQYF. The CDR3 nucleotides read TGCAGCGTTCGGACGGGGGATTCCTACGAGCAGTACTTC.

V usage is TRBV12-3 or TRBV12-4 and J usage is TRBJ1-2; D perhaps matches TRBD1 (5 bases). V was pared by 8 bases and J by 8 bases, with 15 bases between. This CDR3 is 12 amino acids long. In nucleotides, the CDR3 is TGTGCCAGCTCCCTGGGGGGAGGGGGCTACACCTTC. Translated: CASSLGGGGYTF.

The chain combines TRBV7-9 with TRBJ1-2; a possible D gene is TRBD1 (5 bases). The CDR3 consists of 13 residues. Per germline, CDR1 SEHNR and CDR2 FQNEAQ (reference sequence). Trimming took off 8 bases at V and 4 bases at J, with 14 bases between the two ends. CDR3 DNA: TGTGCCAGCTGGGGGGGTTTAGGCTATGGCTACACCTTC. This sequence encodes CASWGGLGYGYTF.

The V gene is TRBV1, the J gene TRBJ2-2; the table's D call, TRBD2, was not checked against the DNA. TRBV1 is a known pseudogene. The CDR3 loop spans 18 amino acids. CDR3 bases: TGCACCAGCAGCCAAGATTGGGTAGCGGGAGAGTGTGGCGGGGAGCTGTTTTTT. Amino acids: CTSSQDWVAGECGGELFF.

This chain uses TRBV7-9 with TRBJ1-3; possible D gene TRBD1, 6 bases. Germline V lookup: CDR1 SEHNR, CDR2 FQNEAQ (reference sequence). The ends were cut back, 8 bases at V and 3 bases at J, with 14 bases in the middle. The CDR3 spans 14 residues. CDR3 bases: TGTGCCAGCCGCCTGGGGGCTGTTGGAAACACCATATATTTT. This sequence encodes CASRLGAVGNTIYF. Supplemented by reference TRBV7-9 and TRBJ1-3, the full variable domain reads DTGVSQNPRHKITKRGQNVTFRCDPISEHNRLYWYRQTLGQGPEFLTYFQNEAQLEKSRLLSDRFSAERPKGSFSTLEIQRTEQGDSAMYLCASRLGAVGNTIYFGEGSWLTVV.

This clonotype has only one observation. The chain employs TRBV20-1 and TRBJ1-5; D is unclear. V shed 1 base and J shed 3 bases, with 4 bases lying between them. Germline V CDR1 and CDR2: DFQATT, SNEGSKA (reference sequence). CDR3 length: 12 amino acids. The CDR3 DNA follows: TGCAGTGCTAGAGGTCTCAATCAGCCCCAGCATTTT. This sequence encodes CSARGLNQPQHF.

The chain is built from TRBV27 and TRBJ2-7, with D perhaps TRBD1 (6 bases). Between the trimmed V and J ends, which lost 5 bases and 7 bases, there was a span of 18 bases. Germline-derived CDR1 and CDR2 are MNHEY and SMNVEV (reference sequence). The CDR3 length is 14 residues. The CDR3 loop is CASSPQGAWREQYF. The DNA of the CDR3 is TGTGCCAGCAGTCCACAGGGAGCGTGGAGGGAGCAGTACTTC.

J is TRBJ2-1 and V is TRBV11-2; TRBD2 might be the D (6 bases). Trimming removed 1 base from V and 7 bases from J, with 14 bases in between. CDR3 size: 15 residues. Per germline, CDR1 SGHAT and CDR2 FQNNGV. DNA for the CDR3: TGTGCCAGCAGCTTAGTCGGGAGACTTGTAAATGAGCAGTTCTTC. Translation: CASSLVGRLVNEQFF.

The CDR3 DNA is TGTGCCAGCAGCGTAGATTCAGGAAACACCATATATTTT. It yields the protein CASSVDSGNTIYF. The chain is built from TRBV9 and TRBJ1-3; D is undetermined. This CDR3 spans 13 amino acids. The V end lost 0 bases, the J end lost 4 bases, and 5 bases lay between the germline ends. Germline-derived CDR1 and CDR2 are SGDLS and YYNGEE. The variable domain in full, with the rest retrieved from reference TRBV9 and TRBJ1-3, is DSGVTQTPKHLITATGQRVTLRCSPRSGDLSVYWYQQSLDQGLQFLIQYYNGEERAKGNILERFSAQQFPDLHSELNLSSLELGDSALYFCASSVDSGNTIYFGEGSWLTVV.

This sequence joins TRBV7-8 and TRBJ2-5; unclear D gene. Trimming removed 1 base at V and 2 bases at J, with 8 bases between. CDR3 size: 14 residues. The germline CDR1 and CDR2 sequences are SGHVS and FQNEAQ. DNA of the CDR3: TGTGCCAGCAGCTTAGTATATCTTCAAGAGACCCAGTACTTC. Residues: CASSLVYLQETQYF.

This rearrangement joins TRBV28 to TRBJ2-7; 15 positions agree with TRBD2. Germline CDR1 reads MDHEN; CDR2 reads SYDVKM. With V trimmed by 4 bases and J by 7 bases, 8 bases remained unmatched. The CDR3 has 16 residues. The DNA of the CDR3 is TGTGCCAGCAGTTCCGGGACTAGCGGGAGGTTTAGGGAGCAGTACTTC. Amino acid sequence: CASSSGTSGRFREQYF. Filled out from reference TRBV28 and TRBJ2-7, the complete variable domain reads DVKVTQSSRYLVKRTGEKVFLECVQDMDHENMFWYRQDPGLGLRLIYFSYDVKMKEKGDIPEGYSVSREKKERFSLILESASTNQTSMYLCASSSGTSGRFREQYFGPGTRLTVT.

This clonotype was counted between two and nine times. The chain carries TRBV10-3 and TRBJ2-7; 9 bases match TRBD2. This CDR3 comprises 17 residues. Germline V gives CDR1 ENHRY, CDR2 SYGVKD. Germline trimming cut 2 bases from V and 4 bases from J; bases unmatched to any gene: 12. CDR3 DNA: TGTGCCATCAGTGAGACCTTGATGCGGGAGGGCTTATACGAGCAGTACTTC. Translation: CAISETLMREGLYEQYF.

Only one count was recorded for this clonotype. The CDR3 region has the DNA TGTGCCAGCAGGACCATTTTGTTCCAGGCCGGAAGACTAGCGGGAGTCGAGACCCAGTACTTC. This gives the protein CASRTILFQAGRLAGVETQYF. The chain joins TRBV6-2 or TRBV6-3 to TRBJ2-5, with 12 positions matching TRBD2. The V segment lost 6 bases and the J segment 5 bases; nucleotides outside the gene matches: 25. This CDR3 has 21 residues. Germline values: CDR1 MNHEY, CDR2 SVGEGT.

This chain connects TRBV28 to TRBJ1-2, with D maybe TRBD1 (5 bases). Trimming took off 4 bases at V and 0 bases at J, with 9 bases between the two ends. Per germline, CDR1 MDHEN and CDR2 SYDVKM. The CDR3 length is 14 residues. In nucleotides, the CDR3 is TGTGCCAGCAGTTGGGACGGACCTAACTATGGCTACACCTTC. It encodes CASSWDGPNYGYTF.

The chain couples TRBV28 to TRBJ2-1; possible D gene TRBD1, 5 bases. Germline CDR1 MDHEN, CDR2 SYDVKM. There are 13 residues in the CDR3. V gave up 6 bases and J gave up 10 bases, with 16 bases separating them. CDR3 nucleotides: TGTGCCAGCAGCCCTACAGGAATCATCGAGCAGTTCTTC. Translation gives CASSPTGIIEQFF.

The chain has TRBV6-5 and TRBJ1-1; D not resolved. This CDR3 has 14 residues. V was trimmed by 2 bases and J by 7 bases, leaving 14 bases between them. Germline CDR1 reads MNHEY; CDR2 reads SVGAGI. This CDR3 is CASSYIGVVDEAFF. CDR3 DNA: TGTGCCAGCAGTTACATCGGCGTCGTCGATGAAGCTTTCTTT.

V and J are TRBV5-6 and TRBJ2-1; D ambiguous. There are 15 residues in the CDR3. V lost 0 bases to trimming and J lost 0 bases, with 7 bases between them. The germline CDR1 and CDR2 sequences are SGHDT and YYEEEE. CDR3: CASSLGHSSYNEQFF. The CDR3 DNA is TGTGCCAGCAGCTTGGGTCATAGCTCCTACAATGAGCAGTTCTTC.

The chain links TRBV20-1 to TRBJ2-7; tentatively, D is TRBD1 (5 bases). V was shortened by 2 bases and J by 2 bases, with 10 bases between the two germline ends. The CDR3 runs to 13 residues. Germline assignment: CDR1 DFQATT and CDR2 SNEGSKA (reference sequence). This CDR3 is CSARITGAYEQYF. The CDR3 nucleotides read TGCAGTGCTAGAATTACAGGAGCCTACGAGCAGTACTTC.

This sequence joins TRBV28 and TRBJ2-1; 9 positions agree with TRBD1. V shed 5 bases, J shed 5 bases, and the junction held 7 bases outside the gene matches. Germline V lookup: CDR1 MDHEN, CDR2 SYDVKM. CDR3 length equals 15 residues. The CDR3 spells CASSPGQGLDNEQFF. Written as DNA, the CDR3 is TGTGCCAGCAGTCCGGGACAGGGTTTGGACAATGAGCAGTTCTTC.